The 21 T cell receptor beta chains below come from one sample, sequenced in a study of blood T cell repertoires in COVID-19 (dated by TCRdb to between 2020 and 2021). The library was produced with the immunoSEQ multiplex PCR assay. TCRdb retrieved this table from immuneACCESS and kept in-frame rearrangements only. Not all clones are present; in checked studies, unresolved V genes account for under half, and no reason is known for the remainder. Across this sample there are over 60,000 clones, with 70% to 90% seen only once. Roughly 6.2% of the sample comes from the top ten. The sequencing sample was made of peripheral blood. The receptor set was obtained from a woman older than 75 with active COVID-19.

This clone has just one count. J is TRBJ1-6 and V is TRBV7-6; the D is unclear. The V gene's germline CDR1 is SGHVS and CDR2 FNYEAQ. The length of the CDR3 is 14 residues. V was shortened by 1 base and J by 9 bases, with 10 bases between the two germline ends. The CDR3 nucleotides read TGTGCCAGCAGCTTAGACGAACTCCGTTCACCCCTCCACTTT. This encodes CASSLDELRSPLHF.

The chain has TRBV6-2 or TRBV6-3 and TRBJ2-1, with TRBD2 identical over 9 bases. Germline-derived CDR1 and CDR2 are MNHEY and SVGEGT. Germline trimming cut 5 bases from V and 5 bases from J; bases unmatched to any gene: 7. The CDR3 runs to 15 residues. The CDR3 DNA follows: TGTGCCAGCAGTCTTGGGAGCGGGAGGAACAATGAGCAGTTCTTC. Translated, it gives CASSLGSGRNNEQFF.

The rearrangement joins TRBV24-1 to TRBJ2-1, with a tentative D call TRBD1 (6 bases). The CDR3 loop spans 18 amino acids. Trimming took off 3 bases at V and 3 bases at J, with 20 bases between the two ends. The germline gives CDR1 KGHDR, CDR2 SFDVKD. In DNA form, the CDR3 reads TGTGCCACCAGTGATGCCGCGAAGCCAGCAGGGGACTACAATGAGCAGTTCTTC. It yields the protein CATSDAAKPAGDYNEQFF.

The CDR3 sequence is CASSSGQGRYEQYF. The DNA for the CDR3 is TGTGCCAGCAGTTCCGGACAGGGGAGGTACGAGCAGTACTTC. The V gene is TRBV2, the J gene TRBJ2-7, with 9 bases fitting TRBD1. After removal of 5 bases from V and 4 bases from J, the junction contained 6 bases not matched to a gene. Germline-derived CDR1 and CDR2 are SNHLY and FYNNEI. CDR3 size: 14 residues.

The rearrangement links TRBV15 to TRBJ2-6, with TRBD1 matching 9 bases. Germline lookup yields CDR1 LNHNV and CDR2 YYDKDF (reference sequence). Trimming at V came to 5 bases and at J to 0 bases, leaving 8 bases not matched to a gene. CDR3 length equals 18 residues. The CDR3 protein is CATSWRDRGASGANVLTF. The CDR3 DNA reads as TGTGCCACCAGCTGGAGAGACAGGGGGGCCTCTGGGGCCAACGTCCTGACTTTC.

This clone was seen more than once but under ten times. The gene calls are TRBV2 and TRBJ1-5; 7 bases map to TRBD1. Trimming removed 6 bases from V and 3 bases from J; junction bases left unmatched: 5. CDR1 and CDR2 from the germline V gene are SNHLY and FYNNEI. The CDR3 is made up of 14 amino acids. The CDR3 DNA is TGTGCCAGCAGCGGGGGACAGTTCAATCAGCCCCAGCATTTT. Residues: CASSGGQFNQPQHF.

This chain joins TRBV9 and TRBJ2-1; 8 bases agree with TRBD2. Germline V gene lookup returns CDR1 SGDLS and CDR2 YYNGEE. The CDR3 contains 14 residues. Unmatched junction bases numbered 2, after V lost 1 base and J lost 5 bases. As DNA, the CDR3 is TGTGCCAGCAGCGTAACTAGCGGAAACAATGAGCAGTTCTTC. Protein sequence: CASSVTSGNNEQFF.

The chain joins TRBV7-2 to TRBJ1-2, with 9 bases fitting TRBD1. Germline V lookup: CDR1 SGHTA, CDR2 FQGNSA. V was pared by 11 bases and J by 8 bases, with 18 bases of the junction left unmatched. The CDR3 consists of 15 residues. For the CDR3, the DNA is TGTGCCCAGAGTAGGACAGGGGAATTTATGGGGGGCTACACCTTC. Its protein is CAQSRTGEFMGGYTF. The whole variable domain, filled in from reference TRBV7-2 and TRBJ1-2, reads GAGVSQSPSNKVTEKGKDVELRCDPISGHTALYWYRQSLGQGLEFLIYFQGNSAPDKSGLPSDRFSAERTGGSVSTLTIQRTQQEDSAVYLCAQSRTGEFMGGYTFGSGTRLTVV.

The chain has TRBV15 and TRBJ2-7; 7 nucleotides match TRBD1. This CDR3 spans 13 amino acids. The germline V gene encodes CDR1 LNHNV and CDR2 YYDKDF (reference sequence). Losses at the gene ends were 5 bases for V and 2 bases for J; bases not matched to a gene: 3. CDR3 region: CATSGGQTYEQYF. The DNA for the CDR3 is TGTGCCACCAGCGGGGGACAGACCTACGAGCAGTACTTC. Supplemented by reference TRBV15 and TRBJ2-7, the full variable domain reads DAMVIQNPRYQVTQFGKPVTLSCSQTLNHNVMYWYQQKSSQAPKLLFHYYDKDFNNEADTPDNFQSRRPNTSFCFLDIRSPGLGDTAMYLCATSGGQTYEQYFGPGTRLTVT.

The CDR3 bases are TGTGCCAGCAGAGGGACTGGGAGGTACCTCCAAGAGACCCAGTACTTC. It is translated as CASRGTGRYLQETQYF. This chain uses TRBV6-6 with TRBJ2-5, with TRBD2 as a possible D gene (6 bases). The CDR3 extends over 16 amino acids. The germline V and J ends were trimmed by 6 bases and 1 base, with 18 bases remaining between them. The germline V gene has CDR1 MNHNY and CDR2 SVGAGI (reference sequence).

The CDR3 coding sequence is TGCGCCAGCAGCCATCCGCGGGGTGAGGATACGCAGTATTTT. Translating gives CASSHPRGEDTQYF. The chain links TRBV4-1 to TRBJ2-3; tentative D call: TRBD2 (6 bases). This CDR3 has 14 amino acids. The germline V gene encodes CDR1 MGHRA and CDR2 YSYEKL. Trimming stripped 3 bases from V and 6 bases from J, with 13 bases between.

The chain combines TRBV28 with TRBJ2-5; the match to TRBD1 covers 10 bases. Trimming took 6 bases from V and 4 from J; bases not matched to a gene: 5. Per the germline V gene, CDR1 is MDHEN and CDR2 is SYDVKM. The length of the CDR3 is 14 residues. CDR3 in DNA: TGTGCCAGCAGCCCCGGGACAGGGGCAGAGACCCAGTACTTC. Protein sequence: CASSPGTGAETQYF.

J is TRBJ2-6 and V is TRBV4-2; 7 nucleotides align to TRBD2. This CDR3 region has 19 residues. Germline V gene data show CDR1 as LGHNA and CDR2 as YNFKEQ. Trimming removed 1 base from V and 0 bases from J; junction bases left unmatched: 9. The CDR3 DNA sequence: TGTGCCAGCAGCCAAGGGGGGGGGATCCCAATCTCTGGGGCCAACGTCCTGACTTTC. It encodes CASSQGGGIPISGANVLTF.

V is TRBV10-3 and J is TRBJ1-5; D perhaps matches TRBD1 (6 bases). This CDR3 contains 13 residues. V was clipped by 7 bases and J by 3 bases, with 10 bases between them. From germline, CDR1 is ENHRY and CDR2 SYGVKD. This CDR3 is CAITQGPNQPQHF. The CDR3 DNA reads as TGTGCCATCACCCAGGGGCCCAATCAGCCCCAGCATTTT.

The chain employs TRBV28 and TRBJ1-1, with 9 bases that match TRBD1. From germline, CDR1 is MDHEN and CDR2 SYDVKM. This CDR3 region has 16 residues. With 6 bases clipped from V and 2 bases from J, the junction kept 10 bases outside the gene matches. CDR3 sequence reads: CASRHPGQGKNTEAFF. The CDR3 DNA reads as TGTGCCAGCAGACACCCCGGACAGGGGAAAAACACTGAAGCTTTCTTT. The full variable domain, rest sourced from reference TRBV28 and TRBJ1-1, is DVKVTQSSRYLVKRTGEKVFLECVQDMDHENMFWYRQDPGLGLRLIYFSYDVKMKEKGDIPEGYSVSREKKERFSLILESASTNQTSMYLCASRHPGQGKNTEAFFGQGTRLTVV.

The chain joins TRBV7-9 to TRBJ1-4; 9 bases align to TRBD1. The CDR3 sequence is 15 residues long. Germline CDR1 SEHNR, CDR2 FQNEAQ (reference sequence). Trimming removed 1 base from V and 7 bases from J; junction bases left unmatched: 4. The CDR3 spells CASSLGTGDGEKLFF. The CDR3, as DNA: TGTGCCAGCAGCTTAGGGACAGGGGATGGTGAAAAACTGTTTTTT.

The V and J genes are TRBV5-4 and TRBJ2-1; TRBD2 agrees at 8 bases. V shed 4 bases, J shed 3 bases, and the junction held 6 bases outside the gene matches. Germline assignment: CDR1 SGHNT and CDR2 YYREEE (reference sequence). This CDR3 is 15 amino acids long. The CDR3, as DNA: TGTGCCAGCAGCCGCGCCGGGACTAGCTACAATGAGCAGTTCTTC. Amino acid sequence: CASSRAGTSYNEQFF. Together with reference TRBV5-4 and TRBJ2-1, the CDR3 gives the full variable domain: ETGVTQSPTHLIKTRGQQVTLRCSSQSGHNTVSWYQQALGQGPQFIFQYYREEENGRGNFPPRFSGLQFPNYSSELNVNALELDDSALYLCASSRAGTSYNEQFFGPGTRLTVL.

This clone was counted a few times. V is TRBV19 and J is TRBJ1-5; 8 bases agree with TRBD1. Unmatched junction bases numbered 6, after V lost 4 bases and J lost 7 bases. Germline lookup yields CDR1 LNHDA and CDR2 SQIVND (reference sequence). The CDR3 has 14 amino acids. The CDR3 region is CASSTTGGRQPQHF. For the CDR3, the DNA is TGTGCCAGTAGTACCACAGGGGGGCGGCAGCCCCAGCATTTT.

This clone was recorded a few times. The chain has TRBV28 and TRBJ1-1; the D is unclear. Trimming cost V 4 bases and J 5 bases, with 8 bases left between them. Germline V gene lookup returns CDR1 MDHEN and CDR2 SYDVKM. This CDR3 region has 12 residues. Written as DNA, the CDR3 is TGTGCCAGCAGTTCCCGGGGTACTGAAGCTTTCTTT. Residues: CASSSRGTEAFF.

The chain has TRBV4-3 and TRBJ2-3; D is unresolved. The germline gives CDR1 LGHNA, CDR2 YSLEER. This CDR3 region has 15 residues. The V gene lost 0 bases and the J gene lost 0 bases, with 7 bases spanning the gap. CDR3 sequence: CASSQDPGSTDTQYF. The CDR3 nucleotides read TGCGCCAGCAGCCAAGACCCAGGCAGCACAGATACGCAGTATTTT.

J is TRBJ2-1 and V is TRBV28, with no clear D. From germline, CDR1 is MDHEN and CDR2 SYDVKM. The V end lost 6 bases, the J end lost 4 bases, and 4 bases lay between the germline ends. This CDR3 comprises 11 residues. The CDR3 nucleotides are TGTGCCAGCAGCCCATACAATGAGCAGTTCTTC. This sequence encodes CASSPYNEQFF.